These 26 T cell receptor beta chains were all obtained from the same sample, sequenced in a study of identical twins. TCRdb analysed the 5' RACE reads with MiXCR anew, one entry per CDR3 protein. Of around 220,000 distinct CDR3 sequences in the sample, 10% are singletons; the top ten hold 8% to 10%. The sample consisted of memory T cells sorted from blood. These receptors originate from a man aged 50 or older in good health.

This rearrangement joins TRBV12-3 or TRBV12-4 to TRBJ2-6, with no clear D. The CDR3 has 13 residues. The germline V and J ends were trimmed by 9 bases and 0 bases, with 6 bases remaining between them. CDR3 residues: CASRSSGANVLTF. CDR3 coding DNA: TGTGCCAGTAGAAGCTCTGGGGCCAACGTCCTGACTTTC.

This clonotype was detected many times. The CDR3 loop reads CATSDLNRSPNEQFF. The CDR3 DNA follows: TGTGCCACCAGTGATTTAAACAGGAGTCCCAATGAGCAGTTCTTC. The V and J genes are TRBV24-1 and TRBJ2-1, with TRBD1 as a possible D gene (5 bases). V gave up 1 base and J gave up 6 bases, with 12 bases separating them. This CDR3 comprises 15 residues. Per the germline V gene, CDR1 is KGHDR and CDR2 is SFDVKD.

This clonotype came up once. CDR3 amino acids: CASSELGRNYEQYF. The CDR3 DNA is TGTGCCAGCAGTGAATTAGGTAGAAACTACGAGCAGTACTTC. J is TRBJ2-7 and V is TRBV25-1; D remains unclear. Trimming stripped 1 base from V and 3 bases from J, with 10 bases between. The CDR3 covers 14 residues. The germline gives CDR1 MGHDK, CDR2 SYGVNS.

This clonotype has a count of ten or more. The J gene is TRBJ2-3, the V gene TRBV4-3, with D possibly being TRBD1 (6 bases). The CDR3 has 14 amino acids. V gave up 5 bases and J gave up 4 bases, with 13 bases separating them. CDR1 is LGHNA, CDR2 YSLEER, per germline. The CDR3 sequence is CASSSKQGPDTQYF. In nucleotides, the CDR3 is TGCGCCAGCAGCTCTAAACAGGGACCAGATACGCAGTATTTT.

The rearrangement links TRBV19 to TRBJ1-4, with D unclear. The CDR3 consists of 14 residues. The V and J ends lost 7 bases and 8 bases respectively, with 17 bases between them. Germline CDR1 and CDR2: LNHDA and SQIVND (reference sequence). CDR3 in DNA: TGTGCCAGTACCCCCGGGAGCATCGGCGAAAAACTGTTTTTT. The encoded protein is CASTPGSIGEKLFF.

At least ten counts were recorded for this clonotype. The V gene is TRBV4-3, the J gene TRBJ2-7, with 8 bases identical to TRBD1. J was trimmed by 6 bases and V by 1 base; bases with no gene match: 2. The germline CDR1 and CDR2 sequences are LGHNA and YSLEER. This CDR3 has 13 residues. CDR3 nucleotides: TGCGCCAGCAGCCAAGGACAGGGGCGCGAGCAGTACTTC. Amino acids: CASSQGQGREQYF.

This clonotype was detected ten times or more. The chain joins TRBV27 to TRBJ1-2; weak D call: TRBD1 (5 bases). Trimming left V 8 bases short and J 7 bases short, with 17 bases between. The length of the CDR3 is 13 residues. Per germline, CDR1 MNHEY and CDR2 SMNVEV (reference sequence). The CDR3 here is CASGDPRGGGYTF. CDR3 coding DNA: TGTGCCAGCGGGGATCCGAGGGGAGGTGGCTACACCTTC.

This clonotype was seen only a few times. The chain employs TRBV6-4 and TRBJ2-3; maybe TRBD2 (5 bases). Germline V gene sequence: CDR1 MRHNA, CDR2 SNTAGT. Deletions cut 6 bases from V and 4 bases from J, with 17 bases between. CDR3 size: 15 residues. The CDR3: CASSRTDGGADTQYF. Here the CDR3 DNA reads TGTGCCAGCAGCCGGACGGACGGAGGTGCAGATACGCAGTATTTT.

This clonotype has at least ten counts. The chain recombines TRBV7-2 with TRBJ1-6; tentatively, D is TRBD1 (6 bases). The CDR3 has 13 amino acids. The ends were cut back, 4 bases at V and 12 bases at J, with 13 bases in the middle. Looked up from germline, CDR1 is SGHTA and CDR2 is FQGNSA. CDR3 DNA sequence: TGTGCCAGCAGCTCAGGGACACCTCTACCCCTCCACTTT. Encoded protein: CASSSGTPLPLHF.

There are many counts of this clonotype. The chain has TRBV7-9 and TRBJ2-7, with TRBD1 identical over 8 bases. Germline V CDR1 and CDR2: SEHNR, FQNEAQ (reference sequence). V gave up 5 bases and J gave up 3 bases; unmatched junction bases: 6. This CDR3 comprises 14 residues. The CDR3 bases are TGTGCCAGCAGCGCGGGACAGGAGGACTACGAGCAGTACTTC. Its protein product is CASSAGQEDYEQYF.

This clonotype has a handful of counts. The chain recombines TRBV20-1 with TRBJ2-7; a possible D gene is TRBD2 (6 bases). In germline, CDR1 is DFQATT, CDR2 SNEGSKA (reference sequence). CDR3 length: 14 amino acids. V gave up 6 bases and J gave up 0 bases, with 15 bases separating them. CDR3 coding DNA: TGCAGTGCCTCCAGCGGGCTAGGCTCCTACGAGCAGTACTTC. Residues: CSASSGLGSYEQYF.

The chain joins TRBV11-2 to TRBJ2-1; D is possibly TRBD1 (6 bases). Trimming shortened V by 5 bases and J by 14 bases, and 16 bases separated the two germline ends. The CDR3 contains 12 residues. Germline CDR1 SGHAT, CDR2 FQNNGV. CDR3 loop: CASSPGTKAEFF. For the CDR3, the DNA is TGTGCCAGCAGCCCGGGGACAAAGGCAGAGTTCTTC.

This clonotype was seen a handful of times. The V and J genes are TRBV10-3 and TRBJ2-3, with a possible D match to TRBD2 (6 bases). From germline, CDR1 is ENHRY and CDR2 SYGVKD. Between the trimmed V and J ends, which lost 2 bases and 5 bases, there was a span of 23 bases. CDR3 length equals 18 residues. Written as DNA, the CDR3 is TGTGCCATCAGTGAGGGCTGGACTACTGCCTCCGCACAAGATACGCAGTATTTT. This gives the protein CAISEGWTTASAQDTQYF.

In this sample, this clonotype turned up many times. CDR3 loop: CASSQIRQGASPLHF. The CDR3 nucleotides read TGTGCCAGCAGCCAGATCAGGCAGGGGGCTTCACCCCTCCACTTT. The genes are TRBV12-3 or TRBV12-4 and TRBJ1-6, with 8 nucleotides matching TRBD1. Unmatched junction bases numbered 10, after V lost 6 bases and J lost 9 bases. This CDR3 contains 15 residues.

This clonotype was seen only a few times. V gene TRBV11-2 combines with J gene TRBJ2-1, with 12 bases lining up with TRBD2. The CDR3 is 19 residues long. Trimming took 5 bases from V and 4 from J; bases not matched to a gene: 15. In germline, CDR1 is SGHAT, CDR2 FQNNGV. The CDR3 loop reads CASSLTSGRNPKDYNEQFF. The CDR3 bases are TGTGCCAGCAGCCTGACTAGCGGGAGAAATCCGAAGGATTACAATGAGCAGTTCTTC.

V is TRBV5-1 and J is TRBJ1-4; D may be TRBD1 (5 bases). Germline CDR1 reads SGHRS; CDR2 reads YFSETQ. Trimming left V 4 bases short and J 0 bases short, with 7 bases between. The CDR3 is made up of 14 amino acids. The CDR3 nucleotides are TGCGCCAGCAGCCAGGACACAACTAATGAAAAACTGTTTTTT. Translation gives CASSQDTTNEKLFF.

This clonotype was recorded a few times. V is TRBV11-3 and J is TRBJ2-3, with 8 bases fitting TRBD2. Looked up from germline, CDR1 is SGHNT and CDR2 is YENEEA. The CDR3 is 14 residues long. J was trimmed by 5 bases and V by 5 bases; bases with no gene match: 6. The CDR3 is CASSQAGDVDTQYF. DNA for the CDR3: TGTGCCAGCAGCCAAGCGGGAGATGTAGATACGCAGTATTTT.

The chain has TRBV27 and TRBJ2-5; 8 nucleotides align to TRBD1. Trimming at V came to 5 bases and at J to 5 bases, leaving 7 bases not matched to a gene. CDR1 MNHEY and CDR2 SMNVEV come from the germline V gene (reference sequence). The CDR3 runs 14 residues. The CDR3: CASSVRTGRETQYF. The CDR3 DNA reads TGTGCCAGCAGTGTCCGGACAGGGAGGGAGACCCAGTACTTC.

This clonotype was detected only a few times. This rearrangement joins TRBV18 to TRBJ1-2; perhaps TRBD1 as D (6 bases). This CDR3 region has 13 residues. Germline-derived CDR1 and CDR2 are KGHSH and LQKENI. Trimming stripped 2 bases from V and 7 bases from J, with 11 bases between. CDR3 sequence reads: CASSPETGGGYTF. The DNA of the CDR3 is TGTGCCAGCTCACCAGAGACAGGTGGTGGCTACACCTTC.

The CDR3 DNA sequence: TGTGCCAGCAGCGAGTTTTACGGGAACGGGGAGCTGTTTTTT. Its translation is CASSEFYGNGELFF. The genes are TRBV11-2 and TRBJ2-2; D perhaps matches TRBD2 (5 bases). In germline, CDR1 is SGHAT, CDR2 FQNNGV. The CDR3 covers 14 residues. V gave up 5 bases and J gave up 7 bases, with 14 bases separating them.

The rearrangement links TRBV7-2 to TRBJ2-2, with 10 bases fitting TRBD1. CDR3 length: 16 residues. Germline lookup yields CDR1 SGHTA and CDR2 FQGNSA. V lost 5 bases, J lost 4 bases, and 7 bases stayed unmatched. The DNA for the CDR3 is TGTGCCAGCAGCCCTCGACAGGGGGCGAGCACCGGGGAGCTGTTTTTT. Its protein is CASSPRQGASTGELFF.

This clonotype was detected only a few times. V and J are TRBV28 and TRBJ2-6; 7 positions agree with TRBD1. The germline CDR1 and CDR2 sequences are MDHEN and SYDVKM. CDR3 length: 16 residues. With 5 bases clipped from V and 0 bases from J, the junction kept 4 bases outside the gene matches. CDR3 coding DNA: TGTGCCAGCAGTGGGACAGCCCTCTCTGGGGCCAACGTCCTGACTTTC. It is translated as CASSGTALSGANVLTF.

This clonotype was counted between two and nine times. The CDR3 sequence is CASSRDREGQPQHF. The CDR3 DNA is TGTGCCAGCAGTCGGGACAGGGAGGGACAGCCCCAGCATTTT. The rearrangement joins TRBV28 to TRBJ1-5, with TRBD1 identical over 9 bases. After removal of 5 bases from V and 7 bases from J, the junction contained 6 bases not matched to a gene. CDR3 length: 14 amino acids. CDR1 is MDHEN, CDR2 SYDVKM, per germline.

V and J are TRBV5-1 and TRBJ2-5; 16 nucleotides align to TRBD2. The germline V gene has CDR1 SGHRS and CDR2 YFSETQ. Trimming at V came to 5 bases and at J to 5 bases, leaving 6 bases not matched to a gene. This CDR3 region has 16 residues. For the CDR3, the DNA is TGCGCCAGCAGGATCGGGACTAGCGGGGGGGTTGAGACCCAGTACTTC. Protein sequence: CASRIGTSGGVETQYF.

This clonotype appeared many times. The CDR3 DNA follows: TGCGCCAGCAGCCCACAGTCGGGGGTTACCGGGGAGCTGTTTTTT. It codes for CASSPQSGVTGELFF. The chain recombines TRBV5-1 with TRBJ2-2; D perhaps matches TRBD2 (6 bases). In germline, CDR1 is SGHRS, CDR2 YFSETQ. V lost 4 bases and J lost 5, with 15 bases in between. This CDR3 is 15 amino acids long.

Only a few counts were recorded for this clonotype. This chain joins TRBV3-1 and TRBJ2-3; TRBD2 agrees at 7 bases. V lost 5 bases, J lost 2 bases, and 4 bases stayed unmatched. The CDR3 contains 14 residues. Germline CDR1 LGHDT, CDR2 YNNKEL (reference sequence). The CDR3 here is CASSTGTNTDTQYF. CDR3 DNA: TGTGCCAGCAGCACGGGGACTAACACAGATACGCAGTATTTT.